This T cell receptor (beta chain) was captured in a study of blood T cell repertoires in COVID-19. Across the whole study: The United States, Italy and Spain supplied acute and convalescent COVID-19 samples. The analysed material was cDNA or gDNA that came from T cells, B-cell-depleted T cells, or PBMCs.

In the original analysis: Using reference gene primer amplification, nucleated cell counts were estimated. The protocol was immunoSEQ multiplex PCR, while the TCRdb copy is restricted to in-frame clones and leaves out a portion. From that table come the V and J calls and clone size; the DNA was used to work out D and trimming. The sample carries about 170,000 clones, about 74% recorded once. This clone was recorded a few times. The source is a woman at least 80 years old with acute or convalescent COVID-19. Sequencing input: peripheral blood.

The CDR3 region has the DNA TGTGCCAGTAGTTTTTGGACAGGGGTGGGCTACGAGCAGTACTTC. Residues: CASSFWTGVGYEQYF. The rearrangement joins TRBV19 to TRBJ2-7; TRBD1 matches 9 bases. Trimming took 5 bases from V and 3 from J; bases not matched to a gene: 8. Germline V gene sequence: CDR1 LNHDA, CDR2 SQIVND (reference sequence). This CDR3 has 15 residues.